Following are 18 T cell receptor beta chains from one sample sequenced in a study of blood T cell repertoires in COVID-19. Clones were sequenced by immunoSEQ multiplex PCR, and TCRdb holds only the in-frame ones, with some missing. The sample shows around 99,000 clones, approximately 90% of them seen only once. Input material: peripheral blood. The source is a woman aged 25-40 years with acute or convalescent COVID-19.

The chain recombines TRBV7-9 with TRBJ1-5, with TRBD1 matching 9 bases. This CDR3 contains 18 residues. Germline CDR1 is SEHNR and CDR2 is FQNEAQ (reference sequence). V lost 5 bases to trimming and J lost 2 bases; unmatched junction nucleotides: 13. The CDR3 nucleotides are TGTGCCAGCAGCGGAACCGGGACAGGGAATCGGGGCAATCAGCCCCAGCATTTT. It is translated as CASSGTGTGNRGNQPQHF. Looking up the rest from reference TRBV7-9 and TRBJ1-5 gives the full variable domain: DTGVSQNPRHKITKRGQNVTFRCDPISEHNRLYWYRQTLGQGPEFLTYFQNEAQLEKSRLLSDRFSAERPKGSFSTLEIQRTEQGDSAMYLCASSGTGTGNRGNQPQHFGDGTRLSIL.

V is TRBV2 and J is TRBJ2-3; no firm D call. Trimming took off 3 bases at V and 2 bases at J, with 12 bases between the two ends. Germline CDR1 and CDR2: SNHLY and FYNNEI. This CDR3 comprises 15 residues. The CDR3 nucleotides are TGTGCCAGCAGTGACCCCGGGTTCTACACAGATACGCAGTATTTT. Amino acid sequence: CASSDPGFYTDTQYF.

The CDR3 loop is CASSYTGRFSGANVLTF. DNA of the CDR3: TGTGCCAGCAGTTACACAGGACGGTTCTCTGGGGCCAACGTCCTGACTTTC. This chain links TRBV6-2 or TRBV6-3 with TRBJ2-6, with TRBD1 as a possible D gene (5 bases). Trimming cost V 2 bases and J 0 bases, with 11 bases left between them. Germline CDR1 is MNHEY and CDR2 is SVGEGT. The CDR3 has 17 residues.

The V and J genes are TRBV7-9 and TRBJ1-6; D is unresolved. Trimming removed 0 bases at V and 8 bases at J, with 11 bases between. The germline V gene encodes CDR1 SEHNR and CDR2 FQNEAQ (reference sequence). This CDR3 is built from 15 residues. The CDR3 nucleotides are TGTGCCAGCAGCTTAGCAGGAGTCATGGATTCACCCCTCCACTTT. Its protein product is CASSLAGVMDSPLHF.

As DNA, the CDR3 is TGTGCCAGCAGCCCACAAGTCACGACAGGAACGTATGGCTACACCTTC. It is translated as CASSPQVTTGTYGYTF. The chain joins TRBV7-2 to TRBJ1-2; the D gene is possibly TRBD1 (6 bases). The CDR3 covers 16 residues. Trimming removed 5 bases at V and 5 bases at J, with 21 bases between. CDR1 and CDR2 (germline): SGHTA, FQGNSA.

The CDR3 sequence is CASSQILGQNSPLHF. In nucleotides, the CDR3 is TGTGCCAGCAGCCAAATCTTGGGACAGAATTCACCCCTCCACTTT. The chain employs TRBV14 and TRBJ1-6; 7 bases match TRBD1. J lost 7 bases, V lost 2 bases, and 5 bases had no gene match. Germline CDR1 reads SGHDN; CDR2 reads FVKESK. CDR3 size: 15 residues.

This chain connects TRBV28 to TRBJ2-1, with 10 bases that match TRBD1. J was trimmed by 8 bases and V by 1 base; bases with no gene match: 8. Per germline, CDR1 MDHEN and CDR2 SYDVKM. The CDR3 spans 16 residues. The CDR3 nucleotides are TGTGCCAGCAGTTTATTGGGGACAGGGGATTTGGATGAGCAGTTCTTC. Translating it yields CASSLLGTGDLDEQFF.

The chain combines TRBV24-1 with TRBJ1-5, with D unresolved. The CDR3 totals 13 residues. The V end lost 5 bases, the J end lost 1 base, and 5 bases lay between the germline ends. Germline CDR1 KGHDR, CDR2 SFDVKD. The CDR3 DNA reads TGTGCCACCAGTGGTCAGAGCAATCAGCCCCAGCATTTT. Translation gives CATSGQSNQPQHF.

V usage is TRBV9 and J usage is TRBJ1-2; D gene unclear. Trimming left V 4 bases short and J 4 bases short, with 23 bases between. CDR1 is SGDLS and CDR2 is YYNGEE in the germline V gene. This CDR3 is built from 17 residues. The CDR3 bases are TGTGCCAGCAGCCACTCGAGGGAGGCGCTCGGATTCTATGGCTACACCTTC. Translating it yields CASSHSREALGFYGYTF.

The V and J genes are TRBV5-6 and TRBJ2-1; 7 bases are a match to TRBD1. Per the germline V gene, CDR1 is SGHDT and CDR2 is YYEEEE. Trimming removed 0 bases from V and 7 bases from J; junction bases left unmatched: 13. The CDR3 extends over 17 amino acids. CDR3 sequence (DNA): TGTGCCAGCAGCTTGGACGTAGGGGTTGGGACAGCTAATGAGCAGTTCTTC. This codes for CASSLDVGVGTANEQFF.

The chain combines TRBV14 with TRBJ1-1; D gene uncertain. The CDR3 loop spans 13 amino acids. CDR1 and CDR2 from the germline V gene are SGHDN and FVKESK. The V gene lost 6 bases and the J gene lost 1 base, with 9 bases spanning the gap. CDR3 sequence (DNA): TGTGCCAGCAGGCCACAGTCGAACACTGAAGCTTTCTTT. The encoded protein is CASRPQSNTEAFF.

The V and J genes are TRBV7-6 and TRBJ1-5; 9 bases are a match to TRBD1. The CDR3 spans 16 residues. From germline, CDR1 is SGHVS and CDR2 FNYEAQ. V dropped 1 base and J dropped 2; count of bases not matched to a gene: 3. Here the CDR3 DNA reads TGTGCCAGCAGCTTAGGGACAGGGGACGGCAATCAGCCCCAGCATTTT. Protein product: CASSLGTGDGNQPQHF.

This rearrangement joins TRBV4-3 to TRBJ2-5, with 9 nucleotides matching TRBD2. The length of the CDR3 is 19 residues. Germline CDR1 LGHNA, CDR2 YSLEER. The V segment lost 0 bases and the J segment 2 bases; nucleotides outside the gene matches: 13. The CDR3 loop is CASSQEALRGGNLQETQYF. CDR3 sequence (DNA): TGCGCCAGCAGCCAAGAGGCGCTGCGGGGGGGAAATTTGCAAGAGACCCAGTACTTC.

V and J are TRBV3-1 (or the pseudogene TRBV3-2) and TRBJ1-6; no definite D call. The V end was cut by 7 bases, the J end by 7 bases, with 17 bases between. The CDR3 sequence is 15 residues long. Germline loops: CDR1 LGHDT, CDR2 YNNKEL (reference sequence). In DNA, the CDR3 is TGTGCCAGCACCCTCGGAGGAACTTGGAATTCACCCCTCCACTTT. It translates to CASTLGGTWNSPLHF.

Details on this clone: The junction shows a germline mismatch at one end, possibly a read error. The V gene is TRBV5-1, the J gene TRBJ1-5; tentatively, D is TRBD1 (5 bases). CDR3 length equals 15 residues. Germline V gives CDR1 SGHRS, CDR2 YFSETQ. The CDR3 DNA sequence: TGCGCCCGCAGCACCGGGGGGGGGAATGCCCAGCCCCAGCATTTT. Protein product: CARSTGGGNAQPQHF.

This chain links TRBV27 with TRBJ1-1, with D tentatively TRBD1 (5 bases). Germline V lookup: CDR1 MNHEY, CDR2 SMNVEV (reference sequence). Trimming left V 3 bases short and J 2 bases short, with 10 bases between. The CDR3 sequence is 14 residues long. Here the CDR3 reads CASSFGGSNTEAFF. CDR3 bases: TGTGCCAGCAGTTTCGGGGGGTCTAACACTGAAGCTTTCTTT.

The chain is built from TRBV30 and TRBJ1-2; TRBD1 might be the D (6 bases). Trimming cost V 3 bases and J 4 bases, with 15 bases left between them. Germline V gene data show CDR1 as GTSNPN and CDR2 as SVGIG (reference sequence). The CDR3 is 14 residues long. DNA of the CDR3: TGTGCCTGGAGCTTCGGACAGAAGCTCTATGGCTACACCTTC. It translates to CAWSFGQKLYGYTF.

This clone was recorded once. This chain links TRBV5-1 with TRBJ1-2, with D perhaps matching TRBD1 (6 bases). Trimming took off 1 base at V and 6 bases at J, with 10 bases between the two ends. The CDR3 has 13 amino acids. The germline CDR1 and CDR2 sequences are SGHRS and YFSETQ. As DNA, the CDR3 is TGCGCCAGCAGCTTGACAGGGACCCATGGCTACACCTTC. Translating it yields CASSLTGTHGYTF.